This TCR beta chain is drawn from a study of a mutant IDH1 vaccine in newly diagnosed glioma. Study-level background: Either 4-6 weeks after radiotherapy alone or alongside temozolomide, vaccination was begun.

Time point denoted: week 11, during vaccination. Vaccinated patients received 300 ug of mutant IDH1 20-mer peptide per dose, with topical imiquimod. This table comes from immunoSEQ multiplex PCR, and its TCRdb copy is limited to in-frame clones, with some not included. The repertoire holds under 150,000 clones, around 80% seen once, with less than 7% in the top ten. Remarks on this clone: As yet, its antigen is unknown.

The CDR3 is 14 residues long. J was trimmed by 15 bases and V by 7 bases; bases with no gene match: 12. The germline gives CDR1 MNHEY, CDR2 SMNVEV (reference sequence). This sequence was found in a man aged 35 to 55 with glioma. The chain employs TRBV27 and TRBJ2-1; 13 bases are shared with TRBD2. The specimen comprised PBMCs, sampled from a glioma patient whose treatment included an IDH1 peptide vaccine. CDR3 in DNA: TGTGCCAGCAACACCGGGACTAGCGGGATACGAGGGTTCTTC. It yields the protein CASNTGTSGIRGFF.